This entry features one TCR beta chain sequence. Its specificity is unknown. Time point noted: week 35, safety follow-up. It was 300 ug of mutant IDH1 20-mer peptide that made up each vaccine dose, given with topical imiquimod. Weeks 1, 3, 5, 7, 11, 15, 19 and 23 were when patients received their eight vaccinations. This sample stems from a study of a mutant IDH1 vaccine in newly diagnosed glioma. Background on the study: Vaccination started 4-6 weeks after radiotherapy alone, or with temozolomide cycles. Earlier therapy was either radiotherapy, temozolomide, or both, and most got both.

The CDR3 contains 16 residues. Germline-derived CDR1 and CDR2 are LNHDA and SQIVND (reference sequence). Trimming removed 9 bases from V and 1 base from J; junction bases left unmatched: 10. Some clones are missing from TCRdb's copy, which holds only in-frame ones; the method was immunoSEQ multiplex PCR. The sample records 40,000 to 50,000 clones, approximately 90% being singletons. The TCR comes from a man aged 35 to 55 with glioma. The sequencing here drew on PBMCs, taken from a glioma patient whose treatment included an IDH1 peptide vaccine. This chain joins TRBV19 and TRBJ1-1; 11 bases match TRBD1. The CDR3 spells CASRGTGGFRNTEAFF. In DNA, the CDR3 is TGTGCCAGCCGCGGGACAGGGGGATTTAGGAACACTGAAGCTTTCTTT.